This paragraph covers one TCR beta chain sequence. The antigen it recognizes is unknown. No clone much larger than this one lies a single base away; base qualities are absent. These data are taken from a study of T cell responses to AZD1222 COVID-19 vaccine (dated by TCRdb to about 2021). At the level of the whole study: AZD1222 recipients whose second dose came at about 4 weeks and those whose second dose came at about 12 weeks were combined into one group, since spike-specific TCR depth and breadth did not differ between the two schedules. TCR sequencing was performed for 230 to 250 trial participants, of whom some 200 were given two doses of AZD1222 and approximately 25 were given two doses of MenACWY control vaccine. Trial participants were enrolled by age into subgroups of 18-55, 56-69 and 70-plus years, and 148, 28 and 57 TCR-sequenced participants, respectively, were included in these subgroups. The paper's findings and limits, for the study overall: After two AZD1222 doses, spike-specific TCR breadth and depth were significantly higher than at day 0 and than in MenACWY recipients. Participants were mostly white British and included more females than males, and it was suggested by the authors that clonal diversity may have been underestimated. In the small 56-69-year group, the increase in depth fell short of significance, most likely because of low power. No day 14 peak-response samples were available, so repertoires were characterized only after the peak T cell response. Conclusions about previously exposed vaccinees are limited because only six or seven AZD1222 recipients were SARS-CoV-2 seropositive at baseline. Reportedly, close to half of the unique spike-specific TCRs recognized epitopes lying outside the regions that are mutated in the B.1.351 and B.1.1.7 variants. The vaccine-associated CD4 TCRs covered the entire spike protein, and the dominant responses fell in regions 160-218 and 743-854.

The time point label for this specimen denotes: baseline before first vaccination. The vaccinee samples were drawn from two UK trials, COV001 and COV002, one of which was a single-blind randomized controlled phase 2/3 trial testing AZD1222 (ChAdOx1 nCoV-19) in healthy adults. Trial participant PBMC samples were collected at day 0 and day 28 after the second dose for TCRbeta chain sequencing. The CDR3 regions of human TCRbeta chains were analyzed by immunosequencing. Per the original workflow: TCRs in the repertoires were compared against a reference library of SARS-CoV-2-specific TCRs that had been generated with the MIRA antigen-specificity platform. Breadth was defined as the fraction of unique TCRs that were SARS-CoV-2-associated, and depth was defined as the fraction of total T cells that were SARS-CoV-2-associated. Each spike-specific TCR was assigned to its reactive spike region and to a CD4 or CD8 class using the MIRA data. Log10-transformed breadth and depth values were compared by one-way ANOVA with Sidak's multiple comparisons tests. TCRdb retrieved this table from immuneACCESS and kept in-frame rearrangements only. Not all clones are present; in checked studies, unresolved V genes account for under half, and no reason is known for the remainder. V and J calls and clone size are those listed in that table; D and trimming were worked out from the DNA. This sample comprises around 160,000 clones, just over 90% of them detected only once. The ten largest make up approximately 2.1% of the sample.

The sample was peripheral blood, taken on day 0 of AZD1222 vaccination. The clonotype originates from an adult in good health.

CDR3 protein: CASSTPGGAYEQYF. Read as DNA, the sequence is TGTGCCAGCAGTACCCCGGGGGGAGCCTACGAGCAGTACTTC. The sequence is built from TRBV11-1 and TRBJ2-7, and TRBD2 matches 7 of the central bases. V is pruned by 6 bases and J by 2 bases, leaving 7 bases of the junction without a gene match. CDR3 length: 14 amino acids, cysteine to phenylalanine. Only the CDR3 DNA is retained, 42 bases long and in frame from the first base. From a lookup of the germline V gene (reference sequence), CDR1 and CDR2 are SGHAT and FQDESV.